Below, 14 T cell receptor beta chains from the same sample are listed, as sequenced in a study of T cells expressing NK-cell markers. TCRdb re-called the 5' RACE reads; every CDR3 protein appears as one record, without DNA. The specimen's table records roughly 380,000 distinct CDR3 sequences. The specimen was blood T cells: a sorted CD56 or NKG2C T cell subset, CD4+ or CD8+ T cells, or bulk PBMC T cells (not recorded which). All receptors derive from a man between 18 and 69 years old in good health.

This rearrangement joins TRBV19 to TRBJ1-1. The V gene's germline CDR1 is LNHDA and CDR2 SQIVND (reference sequence). This CDR3 contains 14 residues. The CDR3 sequence: CASSIGGKNTEAFF.

The chain joins TRBV20-1 to TRBJ2-6; TCRdb's D gene call, TRBD2, goes unchecked for lack of DNA. This CDR3 has 16 amino acids. Germline V gives CDR1 DFQATT, CDR2 SNEGSKA (reference sequence). The CDR3 is CSAKGGYVSGANVLTF.

V usage is TRBV20-1 and J usage is TRBJ2-1; the TCRdb call, TRBD2, lacks DNA for checking. Germline assignment: CDR1 DFQATT and CDR2 SNEGSKA (reference sequence). CDR3 size: 16 residues. CDR3 protein: CSASPSRGGPYNEQFF.

The chain joins TRBV20-1 to TRBJ1-2; the D call from TCRdb, TRBD1, cannot be confirmed without DNA. Germline CDR1 reads DFQATT; CDR2 reads SNEGSKA (reference sequence). This CDR3 is built from 14 residues. CDR3 amino acids: CSASDRGPGWGYTF.

This chain joins TRBV10-2 and TRBJ1-1. This CDR3 has 13 residues. Germline V gene lookup returns CDR1 WSHSY and CDR2 SAAADI. The CDR3 protein is CASSESGNTEAFF.

The chain links TRBV7-9 to TRBJ2-3; TCRdb gives TRBD1 as the D gene, but with no DNA this cannot be confirmed. Germline V CDR1 and CDR2: SEHNR, FQNEAQ (reference sequence). CDR3 length: 13 residues. CDR3 amino acids: CASSQTGVDTQYF.

J is TRBJ2-2 and V is TRBV2; the D call from TCRdb, TRBD1, cannot be confirmed without DNA. The length of the CDR3 is 14 residues. Looked up from germline, CDR1 is SNHLY and CDR2 is FYNNEI. CDR3: CASRYRQVTGELFF.

The chain couples TRBV5-1 to TRBJ2-1; checking the TCRdb D call of TRBD1 is not possible without DNA. The CDR3 runs to 15 residues. Germline loops: CDR1 SGHRS, CDR2 YFSETQ. The CDR3 spells CASSSTGGTYNEQFF.

This rearrangement joins TRBV20-1 to TRBJ1-1. The CDR3 runs to 15 residues. Looked up from germline, CDR1 is DFQATT and CDR2 is SNEGSKA (reference sequence). The CDR3 region is CTARVDVSVNTEAFF.

The chain uses TRBV12-3 or TRBV12-4 and TRBJ1-4; no DNA is available, so the TRBD1 call from TCRdb remains unchecked. This CDR3 has 15 residues. The CDR3 is CASSLRGFGNEKLFF.

The chain uses TRBV11-1 and TRBJ1-5; TCRdb's D call, TRBD1, is unchecked because there is no DNA. This CDR3 comprises 15 residues. Germline V gene lookup returns CDR1 SGHAT and CDR2 FQDESV (reference sequence). CDR3 region: CASSLNGLGTQPQHF.

This chain connects TRBV7-6 to TRBJ1-3; lacking DNA, the TRBD1 call made by TCRdb goes unchecked. Germline loops: CDR1 SGHVS, CDR2 FNYEAQ. This CDR3 is built from 16 residues. This chain's CDR3 is CASSLSRGLSGNTIYF.

The chain has TRBV18 and TRBJ2-3. Germline V lookup: CDR1 KGHSH, CDR2 LQKENI. CDR3 length equals 15 residues. Here the CDR3 reads CASSPVQNSWDTQYF.

The V and J genes are TRBV2 and TRBJ2-2; TCRdb picks TRBD1, but there is no DNA to check that call. This CDR3 spans 15 amino acids. Germline CDR1 reads SNHLY; CDR2 reads FYNNEI. CDR3: CASSSLTGGIGELFF.